This T cell receptor (beta chain) comes out of a study of PD-L1 blockade in urothelial cancer. Study in general: Blood underwent analysis 3 weeks (second dose) and 6 weeks after treatment began.

Trimming took 2 bases from V and 0 from J; bases not matched to a gene: 16. The CDR3 sequence is 19 residues long. Germline V CDR1 and CDR2: SGHRS, YFSETQ. Spiked synthetic TCR analogs estimated absolute template abundance per PCR. Using immunoSEQ multiplex PCR, the repertoire was profiled, and TCRdb retains in-frame clones only, with some absent. The repertoire includes approximately 100,000 clones, around 90% of them detected once, and about 0.91% sits in the top ten. V usage is TRBV5-1 and J usage is TRBJ2-7; 8 positions match TRBD1. Sequenced material: PBMCs, taken around atezolizumab (anti-PD-L1) treatment. This receptor was obtained from a woman of 80 years or more with urothelial cancer. The CDR3 reads CASSLFQTPGTGSSYEQYF. In nucleotides, the CDR3 is TGCGCCAGCAGCTTATTCCAGACCCCCGGGACAGGTAGCTCCTACGAGCAGTACTTC.